This T cell receptor (beta chain) derives from a study of T cells in localized non-small cell lung cancer. Within the sample, this clone is large. Its antigen is unknown. Notes on the study in general: A median of about 58 of the top 100 tumor clones appeared in adjacent lung, which was paired and uninvolved. Uninvolved adjacent lung showed peak T cell clonality, exceeding tumor.

V gave up 6 bases and J gave up 4 bases, with 16 bases separating them. CDR1 LNHDA and CDR2 SQIVND come from the germline V gene (reference sequence). The CDR3 totals 15 residues. Adjacent lung, free of atypia, was sampled at least 2 cm from the tumor margin. Libraries were prepared by immunoSEQ multiplex PCR; TCRdb keeps only in-frame clonotypes and omits some of them. The sample holds about 1,200 clones, approximately 14% seen once. This specimen was normal lung tissue next to the tumor, taken before any cancer treatment. The receptor's source is a male donor at least 60 years old with stage I lung adenocarcinoma. The V gene is TRBV19, the J gene TRBJ2-1; D uncertain. In nucleotides, the CDR3 is TGTGCCAGTAGGATGACTTCCGGAGCTTACAATGAGCAGTTCTTC. Protein sequence: CASRMTSGAYNEQFF. Filled out from reference TRBV19 and TRBJ2-1, the complete variable domain reads DGGITQSPKYLFRKEGQNVTLSCEQNLNHDAMYWYRQDPGQGLRLIYYSQIVNDFQKGDIAEGYSVSREKKESFPLTVTSAQKNPTAFYLCASRMTSGAYNEQFFGPGTRLTVL.